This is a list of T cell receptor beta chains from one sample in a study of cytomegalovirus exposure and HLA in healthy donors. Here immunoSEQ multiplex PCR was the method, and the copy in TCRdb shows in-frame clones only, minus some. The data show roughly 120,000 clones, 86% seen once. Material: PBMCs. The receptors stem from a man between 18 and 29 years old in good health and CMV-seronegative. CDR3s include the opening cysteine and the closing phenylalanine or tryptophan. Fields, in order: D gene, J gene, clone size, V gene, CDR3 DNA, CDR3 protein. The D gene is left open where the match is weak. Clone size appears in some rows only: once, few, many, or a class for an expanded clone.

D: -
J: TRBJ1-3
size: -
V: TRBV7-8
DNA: TGTGCCAGCAGTCCGACCCCGAGGGATTTTGGAAACACCATATATTTT
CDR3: CASSPTPRDFGNTIYF

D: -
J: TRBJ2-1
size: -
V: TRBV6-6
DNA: TGTGCCAGCAGTTACCTACGGACCGGGGGTGAGCAGTTCTTC
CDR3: CASSYLRTGGEQFF

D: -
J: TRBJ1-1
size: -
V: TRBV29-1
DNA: TGCAGCGTTTTAGCTTGGGGGGAGAACACTGAAGCTTTCTTT
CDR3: CSVLAWGENTEAFF

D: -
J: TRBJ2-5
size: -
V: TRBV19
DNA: TGTGCCAGTAGTAACGGTAGGAGGGGTTATCAAGAGACCCAGTACTTC
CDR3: CASSNGRRGYQETQYF

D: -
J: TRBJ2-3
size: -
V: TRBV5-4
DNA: TGTGCCAGCAGCTATACAATAGATACGCAGTATTTT
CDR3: CASSYTIDTQYF

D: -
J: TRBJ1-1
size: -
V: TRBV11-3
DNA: TGTGCCAGCAGCTTAGAGGGCAGGCGTCACACTGAAGCTTTCTTT
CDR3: CASSLEGRRHTEAFF

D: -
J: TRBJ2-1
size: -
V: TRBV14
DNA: TGTGCCAGCAGCCACCGCAATGAGCAGTTCTTC
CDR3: CASSHRNEQFF

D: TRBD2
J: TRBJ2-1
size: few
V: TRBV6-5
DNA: TGTGCTAGCGGGGGGGCCTATGAGCAGTTCTTC
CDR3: CASGGAYEQFF

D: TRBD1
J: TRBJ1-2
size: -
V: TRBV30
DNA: TGTGCCTGGAGTTTCAAGGGGGCGGGTGGCTACACCTTC
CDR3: CAWSFKGAGGYTF

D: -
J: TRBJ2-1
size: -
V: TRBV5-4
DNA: TGTGCCAGCAGCACGGGCAATGAGCAGTTCTTC
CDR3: CASSTGNEQFF

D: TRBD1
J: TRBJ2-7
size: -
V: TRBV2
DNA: TGTGCCAGCAGTGAAGCTCAGGGGGCGTCTCTCGAGCAGTACTTC
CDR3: CASSEAQGASLEQYF

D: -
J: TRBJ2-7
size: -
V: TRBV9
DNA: TGTGCCAGCAGCACGAATTCCGGGGACGAGCAGTACTTC
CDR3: CASSTNSGDEQYF

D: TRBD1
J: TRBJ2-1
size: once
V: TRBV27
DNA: TGTGCAACTTGGGCCCAGGGGGATGAGCAGTTCTTC
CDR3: CATWAQGDEQFF

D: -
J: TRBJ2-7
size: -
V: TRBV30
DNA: TGTGCCTGGAGTGTGTCGGGGGTTTATTACGAGCAGTACTTC
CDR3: CAWSVSGVYYEQYF

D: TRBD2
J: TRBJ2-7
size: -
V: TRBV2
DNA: TGTGCCAGCAGTGAGGCCGGAACCACTAGCGGGAGATACTTC
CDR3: CASSEAGTTSGRYF

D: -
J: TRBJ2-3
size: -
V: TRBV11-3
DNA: TGTGCCAGCAGCCGGGGGGCCGCCACAGATACGCAGTATTTT
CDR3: CASSRGAATDTQYF

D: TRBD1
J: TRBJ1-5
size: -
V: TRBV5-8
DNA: TGTGCCAGCAGCGGAACAGGGGTCCAGCCCCAGCATTTT
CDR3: CASSGTGVQPQHF

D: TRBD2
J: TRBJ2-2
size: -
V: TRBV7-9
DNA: TGTGCCAGCAGCCGGGGGGACACCGGGGAGCTGTTTTTT
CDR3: CASSRGDTGELFF

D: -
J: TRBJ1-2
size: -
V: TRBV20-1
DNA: TGCAGTGCTCCTAATCCAGGGTGGTACACCTTC
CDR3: CSAPNPGWYTF

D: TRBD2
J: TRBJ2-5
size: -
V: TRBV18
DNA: TGTGCCAGCTCACCGCCGGGACTAGCGGAGGAGACCCAGTACTTC
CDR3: CASSPPGLAEETQYF

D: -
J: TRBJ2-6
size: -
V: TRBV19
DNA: TGTGCCAGTAGTATGGATGAATTTAGGGGGACCCTCCCTGGGGCCAACGTCCTGACTTTC
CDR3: CASSMDEFRGTLPGANVLTF

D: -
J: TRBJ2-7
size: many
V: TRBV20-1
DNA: TGCAGTGCTAGAGCCGTTCACGAGCAGTACTTC
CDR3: CSARAVHEQYF

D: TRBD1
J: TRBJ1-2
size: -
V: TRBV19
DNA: TGTGCCAGTAGTGACCGGACAGGGGGCAACTATGGCTACACCTTC
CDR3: CASSDRTGGNYGYTF

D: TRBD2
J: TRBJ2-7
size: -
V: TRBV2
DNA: TGTGCCAGCAGTGGTCGACTAGCGGCCTACGAGCAGTACTTC
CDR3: CASSGRLAAYEQYF

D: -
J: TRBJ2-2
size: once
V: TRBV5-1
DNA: TGCGCCAGCAGCTTGGAAGGGGCCGGGGAGCTGTTTTTT
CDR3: CASSLEGAGELFF

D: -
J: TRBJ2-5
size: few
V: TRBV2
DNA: TGTGCCAGCAGTGGGGGGACACAAGAGACCCAGTACTTC
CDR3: CASSGGTQETQYF

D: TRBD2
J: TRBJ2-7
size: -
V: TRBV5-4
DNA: TGTGCCAGCAGCCCGGGAGGGCCTAAGAACTACGAGCAGTACTTC
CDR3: CASSPGGPKNYEQYF

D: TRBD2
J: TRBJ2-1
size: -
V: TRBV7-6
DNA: TGTGCCAGCAGCATAGCGGGGGGCTCCTACAATGAGCAGTTCTTC
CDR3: CASSIAGGSYNEQFF

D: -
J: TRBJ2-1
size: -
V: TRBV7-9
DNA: TGTGCCAGCAGCGACCGCCAGGGGTACGATGAGCAGTTCTTC
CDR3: CASSDRQGYDEQFF

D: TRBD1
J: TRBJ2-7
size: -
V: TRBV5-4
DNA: TGTGCCAGCAGCCCCCCGGGACAGGCAACCTACGAGCAGTACTTC
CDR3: CASSPPGQATYEQYF

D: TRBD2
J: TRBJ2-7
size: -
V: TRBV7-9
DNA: TGTGCCAGCAGCTTAGGGGGACTAGCGCGCGATTCCTACGAGCAGTACTTC
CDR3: CASSLGGLARDSYEQYF

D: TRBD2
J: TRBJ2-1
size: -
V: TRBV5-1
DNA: TGCGCCAGCAGCTTACTTAGCGGGAGCTCCTACAATGAGCAGTTCTTC
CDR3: CASSLLSGSSYNEQFF

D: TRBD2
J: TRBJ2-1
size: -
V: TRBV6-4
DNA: TGTGCCAGCAGTGACTCGGTGGGAGGGCACAATGAGCAGTTCTTC
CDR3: CASSDSVGGHNEQFF

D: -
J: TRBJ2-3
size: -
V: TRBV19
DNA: TGTGCCAGTAGCGAGCGGGTACGAACAGGGGCTACGCAGTATTTT
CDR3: CASSERVRTGATQYF

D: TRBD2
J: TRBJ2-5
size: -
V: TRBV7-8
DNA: TGTGCCAGCAGCCTAGGCGGGGGGACTAAAGAGGAGACCCAGTACTTC
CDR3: CASSLGGGTKEETQYF

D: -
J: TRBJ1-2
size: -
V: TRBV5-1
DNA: TGCGCCAGCAGCGGGGGGAACTATGGCTACACCTTC
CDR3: CASSGGNYGYTF

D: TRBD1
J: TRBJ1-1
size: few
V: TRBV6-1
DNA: TGTGCCAGCAGGGACAGGGGAAACACTGAAGCTTTCTTT
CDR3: CASRDRGNTEAFF

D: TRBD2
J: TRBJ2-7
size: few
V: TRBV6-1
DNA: TGTGCCAGCAGTGAAGCTAGCGGGGGGGCCTACGAGCAGTACTTC
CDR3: CASSEASGGAYEQYF

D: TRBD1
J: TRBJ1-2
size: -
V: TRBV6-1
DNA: TGTGCCAGCAGTGAGTTGACAGGGGCGCTTGGTGATAACTATGGCTACACCTTC
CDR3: CASSELTGALGDNYGYTF

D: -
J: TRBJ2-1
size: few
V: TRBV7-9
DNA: TGTGCCAGCAGCCCACCTACCAATGAGCAGTTCTTC
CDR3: CASSPPTNEQFF

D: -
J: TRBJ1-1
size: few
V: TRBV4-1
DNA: TGCGCCAGCAGCCAAGCCGGGGGGCGGAGGACTGAAGCTTTCTTT
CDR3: CASSQAGGRRTEAFF

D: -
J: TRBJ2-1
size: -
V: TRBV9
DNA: TGTGCCAGCAGCCCTTGGGCGGGATTTGATGAGCAGTTCTTC
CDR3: CASSPWAGFDEQFF

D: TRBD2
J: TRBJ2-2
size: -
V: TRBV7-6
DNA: TGTGCCAGCAGCTCCGGACTAGCGGGGGGGGACACCGGGGAGCTGTTTTTT
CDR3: CASSSGLAGGDTGELFF

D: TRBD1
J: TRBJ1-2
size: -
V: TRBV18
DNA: TGTGCCAGCTCACCAACCACTGGGACAGGGGGCAAAGGCTACACCTTC
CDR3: CASSPTTGTGGKGYTF

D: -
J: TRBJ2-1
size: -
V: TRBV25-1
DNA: TGTGCCAGCAGTGAATATGGGGCGACCACGTACAATGAGCAGTTCTTC
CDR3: CASSEYGATTYNEQFF